Shown below are 10 T cell receptor beta chains from a single sample sequenced in a study of T cell changes during pregnancy in multiple sclerosis. Libraries were prepared by immunoSEQ multiplex PCR; TCRdb keeps only in-frame clonotypes and omits some of them. Of around 50,000 clones listed, around 92% are singletons. Material: CD4+ T cells from peripheral blood mononuclear cells, obtained in the second trimester of pregnancy. The origin of the receptors is a female donor with multiple sclerosis, enrolled in a pregnancy study.

The chain employs TRBV2 and TRBJ2-3; 14 bases match TRBD2. The ends lost 7 bases at V and 4 bases at J; junction bases unmatched: 7. Germline CDR1 and CDR2: SNHLY and FYNNEI. The CDR3 has 16 residues. The CDR3 loop reads CASTPGLAGEADTQYF. CDR3 nucleotides: TGTGCCAGCACCCCGGGACTAGCGGGAGAGGCAGATACGCAGTATTTT. The full variable domain, in which reference TRBV2 and TRBJ2-3 provide the parts outside the CDR3, is EPEVTQTPSHQVTQMGQEVILRCVPISNHLYFYWYRQILGQKVEFLVSFYNNEISEKSEIFDDQFSVERPDGSNFTLKIRSTKLEDSAMYFCASTPGLAGEADTQYFGPGTRLTVL.

J is TRBJ1-5 and V is TRBV6-1, with D possibly TRBD1 on 5 matching bases. Germline V gives CDR1 MNHNS, CDR2 SASEGT. The CDR3 runs 15 residues. The ends were cut back, 0 bases at V and 7 bases at J, with 13 bases in the middle. The CDR3 spells CASSEAPGGWQPQHF. The CDR3 DNA reads TGTGCCAGCAGTGAAGCGCCGGGGGGATGGCAGCCCCAGCATTTT.

The chain couples TRBV7-6 to TRBJ1-5; D is possibly TRBD1 (5 bases). CDR1 and CDR2 (germline): SGHVS, FNYEAQ. CDR3 length: 14 amino acids. V lost 5 bases to trimming and J lost 9 bases, with 17 bases between them. CDR3 sequence: CASSPGLSRGPQHF. The CDR3 DNA sequence: TGTGCCAGCAGCCCGGGCCTATCAAGGGGGCCCCAGCATTTT.

The chain has TRBV10-2 and TRBJ1-4, with D possibly TRBD1 on 5 matching bases. The CDR3 totals 16 residues. The V gene's germline CDR1 is WSHSY and CDR2 SAAADI. V lost 3 bases and J 4 bases, leaving 15 bases between the germline ends. The CDR3 DNA follows: TGCGCCAGCAGTGACGGCCTCCGGAGGGGTAATGAAAAACTGTTTTTT. It translates to CASSDGLRRGNEKLFF.

This clone was detected once. The V and J genes are TRBV10-3 and TRBJ1-1; the D gene is possibly TRBD1 (5 bases). Trimming shortened V by 10 bases and J by 1 base, and 16 bases separated the two germline ends. There are 14 residues in the CDR3. The V gene's germline CDR1 is ENHRY and CDR2 SYGVKD. The CDR3, as DNA: TGTGCCACCCAATCGAAGGGGCCGAACACTGAAGCTTTCTTT. Residues: CATQSKGPNTEAFF.

This clone was observed once. This chain links TRBV18 with TRBJ2-1; TRBD2 might be the D (5 bases). Germline values: CDR1 KGHSH, CDR2 LQKENI. The CDR3 runs 14 residues. V lost 2 bases and J lost 3, with 8 bases in between. CDR3 DNA: TGTGCCAGCTCACCAGAAGCGGTCTACAATGAGCAGTTCTTC. Amino acids: CASSPEAVYNEQFF.

This sequence joins TRBV7-3 and TRBJ2-1, with 8 bases that match TRBD2. V shed 2 bases, J shed 8 bases, and the junction held 8 bases outside the gene matches. This CDR3 is built from 15 residues. Germline values: CDR1 SGHTA, CDR2 FQGTGA. The CDR3 nucleotides read TGTGCCAGCAGCTTAGACAGCGGGAGAATGGATGAGCAGTTCTTC. Its protein is CASSLDSGRMDEQFF.

This sequence joins TRBV28 and TRBJ2-2; D perhaps matches TRBD2 (6 bases). Germline lookup yields CDR1 MDHEN and CDR2 SYDVKM. The CDR3 extends over 13 amino acids. Trimming cost V 7 bases and J 5 bases, with 11 bases left between them. The CDR3 loop is CASNGSPTGELFF. CDR3 bases: TGTGCCAGCAACGGGAGTCCTACCGGGGAGCTGTTTTTT.

The V and J genes are TRBV15 and TRBJ2-1, with D possibly matching TRBD2 (5 bases). V lost 1 base and J lost 1, with 8 bases in between. Germline CDR1 reads LNHNV; CDR2 reads YYDKDF (reference sequence). The CDR3 runs 15 residues. CDR3: CATSRGAGSYNEQFF. The DNA for the CDR3 is TGTGCCACCAGCAGAGGGGCGGGTTCCTACAATGAGCAGTTCTTC.

This clone was recorded once. The gene calls are TRBV7-2 and TRBJ1-1; 9 bases align to TRBD1. Trimming at V came to 3 bases and at J to 11 bases, leaving 7 bases not matched to a gene. The CDR3 totals 13 residues. Germline V lookup: CDR1 SGHTA, CDR2 FQGNSA. CDR3 sequence: CASSLQRDRDAFF. Here the CDR3 DNA reads TGTGCCAGCAGCTTGCAAAGGGACAGGGACGCTTTCTTT.